Following are 30 T cell receptor beta chains from one sample sequenced in a study of regulatory T cells in long-lasting Graves disease. Arm-PCR of CDR3 regions and iRepertoire HTBI primers were used to build TCR beta libraries. TCRdb passed the multiplex PCR reads through MiXCR, listing each CDR3 protein once. There are hundreds of thousands of distinct CDR3 sequences in the sample; less than 25% occur only once, and under 9% lies in the top ten. Time point denoted: persistent/refractory GD, antithyroid drugs over 5 years with positive TRAb. The TCR library was made from RNA that had been extracted from PBMCs in TRIzol. This specimen was peripheral blood mononuclear cells (PBMCs), taken when the disease was refractory, from a patient treated with antithyroid drugs. The receptors were gathered from a female donor with Graves disease.

This clonotype was seen ten or more times. The genes are TRBV6-1 and TRBJ1-1, with a tentative D call TRBD1 (6 bases). CDR3 length: 12 residues. Germline CDR1 reads MNHNS; CDR2 reads SASEGT. The ends were cut back, 7 bases at V and 5 bases at J, with 11 bases in the middle. The chain's CDR3 is CASIQGRTEAFF. CDR3 nucleotides: TGTGCCAGCATCCAGGGGAGGACTGAAGCTTTCTTT.

The sample holds a few counts of this clonotype. Given a much more abundant clone one base away, this may be a read error. Here the CDR3 omits its conserved ending phenylalanine or tryptophan, so a read error is the likely source. The CDR3 loop reads CASTNEYEQYL. CDR3 bases: TGTGCCAGCACCAACGAATACGAGCAGTACCTC. J is TRBJ2-7 and V is TRBV28; D gene unclear. The CDR3 extends over 11 amino acids. Trimming pared 7 bases from V and 4 bases from J, leaving 8 bases between. Germline lookup yields CDR1 MDHEN and CDR2 SYDVKM.

This clonotype was counted many times. This CDR3 is CATLKTGMNTEAFF. CDR3 in DNA: TGTGCCACCCTAAAGACGGGGATGAACACTGAAGCTTTCTTT. V is TRBV27 and J is TRBJ1-1, with no clear D. V was cut by 10 bases and J by 0 bases, with 15 bases left in between. The CDR3 spans 14 residues. Germline loops: CDR1 MNHEY, CDR2 SMNVEV (reference sequence).

The V and J genes are TRBV27 and TRBJ2-3, with 7 bases matching TRBD2. The length of the CDR3 is 14 residues. Trimming cost V 6 bases and J 2 bases; bases outside gene matches: 5. Germline V CDR1 and CDR2: MNHEY, SMNVEV (reference sequence). The CDR3 protein is CASSLGTTTDTQYF. DNA for the CDR3: TGTGCCAGCAGCCTAGGGACTACCACAGATACGCAGTATTTT.

This clonotype has more than one count but fewer than ten. This chain connects TRBV6-1 to TRBJ2-6; no definite D call. Germline V gene data show CDR1 as MNHNS and CDR2 as SASEGT. CDR3 length: 16 residues. V lost 6 bases to trimming and J lost 0 bases, with 12 bases between them. CDR3: CASRHPLGSGANVLTF. CDR3 bases: TGTGCCAGCAGGCACCCTCTAGGCTCTGGGGCCAACGTCCTGACTTTC.

This clonotype was picked up a small number of times. This sequence joins TRBV6-1 and TRBJ1-4, with 8 bases fitting TRBD1. The CDR3 length is 15 residues. CDR1 and CDR2 (germline): MNHNS, SASEGT. V was clipped by 6 bases and J by 2 bases; unmatched bases: 5. The CDR3, as DNA: TGTGCCAGCAGACCCCACAGGGGGACTAATGAAAAACTGTTTTTT. It yields the protein CASRPHRGTNEKLFF.

This chain uses TRBV4-2 with TRBJ1-1; perhaps TRBD1 as D (6 bases). There are 16 residues in the CDR3. CDR1 and CDR2 from the germline V gene are LGHNA and YNFKEQ. Trimming removed 3 bases at V and 6 bases at J, with 20 bases between. In nucleotides, the CDR3 is TGTGCCAGCAGCCAGATACAGGGTAAGGGCTTGGCTGAAGCTTTCTTT. Protein sequence: CASSQIQGKGLAEAFF.

CDR3 nucleotide sequence: TGTGCCAGCAGTCGGGGTTACACCATATATTTT. Translated: CASSRGYTIYF. The chain combines TRBV6-1 with TRBJ1-3; no definite D call. V lost 5 bases to trimming and J lost 8 bases, with 7 bases between them. Germline V lookup: CDR1 MNHNS, CDR2 SASEGT. The CDR3 is made up of 11 amino acids.

Ten or more counts support this clonotype. The chain uses TRBV3-1 and TRBJ1-2; D gene unclear. Trimming pared 1 base from V and 4 bases from J, leaving 22 bases between. The CDR3 is made up of 18 amino acids. Germline-derived CDR1 and CDR2 are LGHDT and YNNKEL (reference sequence). The CDR3 loop is CASSQGGPTPLGGYGYTF. CDR3 DNA sequence: TGTGCCAGCAGCCAAGGAGGACCCACGCCACTAGGAGGCTATGGCTACACCTTC.

The genes are TRBV30 and TRBJ1-1; TRBD1 aligns across 7 bases. The junction had 9 bases not matched to a gene; V was cut back by 2 bases and J by 3 bases. Per germline, CDR1 GTSNPN and CDR2 SVGIG (reference sequence). The CDR3 totals 15 residues. The CDR3 here is CAWSPVGGWDTEAFF. The CDR3 region has the DNA TGTGCCTGGAGTCCCGTAGGGGGCTGGGACACTGAAGCTTTCTTT.

The sample holds a few counts of this clonotype. The chain carries TRBV27 and TRBJ2-7; weak D call: TRBD2 (7 bases). CDR1 and CDR2 (germline): MNHEY, SMNVEV (reference sequence). The CDR3 has 15 amino acids. The V gene lost 6 bases and the J gene lost 2 bases, with 17 bases spanning the gap. In DNA form, the CDR3 reads TGTGCCAGCAGGCTCCGGGGCGGGGGCACCTACGAGCAGTACTTC. Translation gives CASRLRGGGTYEQYF.

This clonotype was detected a few times. The chain couples TRBV7-9 to TRBJ2-7, with unresolved D. The CDR3 sequence is 14 residues long. Between the trimmed V and J ends, which lost 5 bases and 9 bases, there was a span of 20 bases. The germline CDR1 and CDR2 sequences are SEHNR and FQNEAQ (reference sequence). CDR3 nucleotides: TGTGCCAGCAGCCCTCCAAGCCCAAATGATGGGCAGTACTTC. It is translated as CASSPPSPNDGQYF. Looking up the rest from reference TRBV7-9 and TRBJ2-7 gives the full variable domain: DTGVSQNPRHKITKRGQNVTFRCDPISEHNRLYWYRQTLGQGPEFLTYFQNEAQLEKSRLLSDRFSAERPKGSFSTLEIQRTEQGDSAMYLCASSPPSPNDGQYFGPGTRLTVT.

The J gene is TRBJ1-5, the V gene TRBV19; a weak D match, TRBD1 (5 bases). This CDR3 region has 14 residues. Germline assignment: CDR1 LNHDA and CDR2 SQIVND (reference sequence). V lost 3 bases to trimming and J lost 3 bases, with 9 bases between them. This chain's CDR3 is CASSIRGYNQPQHF. The CDR3 nucleotides read TGTGCCAGTAGTATTAGGGGCTACAATCAGCCCCAGCATTTT.

The chain links TRBV19 to TRBJ1-5, with 11 bases that match TRBD1. Germline V lookup: CDR1 LNHDA, CDR2 SQIVND (reference sequence). This CDR3 spans 15 amino acids. The ends lost 6 bases at V and 7 bases at J; junction bases unmatched: 8. CDR3 sequence reads: CASSFGQGAGQPQHF. DNA for the CDR3: TGTGCCAGTAGCTTCGGACAGGGGGCAGGGCAGCCCCAGCATTTT.

The rearrangement links TRBV9 to TRBJ2-2, with D uncertain. Per the germline V gene, CDR1 is SGDLS and CDR2 is YYNGEE. Trimming left V 2 bases short and J 6 bases short, with 11 bases between. The CDR3 is 14 amino acids. The CDR3 loop reads CASSVAAGPGELFF. The CDR3 DNA sequence: TGTGCCAGCAGCGTGGCCGCCGGGCCCGGGGAGCTGTTTTTT.

This clonotype came up many times. V and J are TRBV2 and TRBJ2-7, with D unclear. The CDR3 totals 14 residues. Germline V gene data show CDR1 as SNHLY and CDR2 as FYNNEI. V was pared by 7 bases and J by 1 base, with 14 bases between. In DNA, the CDR3 is TGTGCCAGCACTTTATCCGATAAGTCCTACGAGCAGTACTTC. Encoded protein: CASTLSDKSYEQYF.

The CDR3 nucleotides are TGTGCCAACAAGAGGGGGGGCACGAACACTGAAGCTTTCTTT. Amino acids: CANKRGGTNTEAFF. The rearrangement uses TRBV19 and TRBJ1-1; D is perhaps TRBD1 (6 bases). CDR1 LNHDA and CDR2 SQIVND come from the germline V gene (reference sequence). V was trimmed by 10 bases and J by 1 base, leaving 16 bases between them. CDR3 length equals 14 residues.

This chain connects TRBV29-1 to TRBJ2-7; 10 bases align to TRBD2. The CDR3 is 14 residues long. Trimming took 7 bases from V and 5 from J; bases not matched to a gene: 11. The germline V gene has CDR1 SQVTM and CDR2 ANQGSEA. For the CDR3, the DNA is TGCAGCGCGGCTAACCTAGCGGGAGCGAACGAGCAGTACTTC. It yields the protein CSAANLAGANEQYF.

J is TRBJ2-2 and V is TRBV7-8, with TRBD1 identical over 9 bases. The CDR3 is 16 residues long. CDR1 and CDR2 from the germline V gene are SGHVS and FQNEAQ. V trimming: 5 bases; J trimming: 7 bases; junction bases outside the gene matches: 11. Here the CDR3 reads CASSTTGTGIFGELFF. In DNA, the CDR3 is TGTGCCAGCAGCACTACCGGGACAGGGATTTTCGGGGAGCTGTTTTTT.

In its sample, this clonotype was seen a few times. Since a much larger clone is just one base distant, this may be a read error. The rearrangement joins TRBV6-1 to TRBJ2-1; 8 nucleotides align to TRBD2. Germline CDR1 reads MNHNS; CDR2 reads SASEGT. After removal of 3 bases from V and 9 bases from J, the junction contained 7 bases not matched to a gene. The CDR3 is 14 amino acids. CDR3 sequence reads: CASSEVAGRGEQFF. As DNA, the CDR3 is TGTGCCAGCAGTGAGGTAGCGGGAAGGGGTGAGCAGTTCTTC.

This clonotype showed up many times. This sequence joins TRBV7-2 and TRBJ2-7, with D possibly called TRBD1 or TRBD2 (5 bases each). The CDR3 totals 15 residues. Germline V CDR1 and CDR2: SGHTA, FQGNSA. Trimming stripped 0 bases from V and 1 base from J, with 10 bases between. The DNA for the CDR3 is TGTGCCAGCAGCTTAGCCGGGACGGCGTCCTACGAGCAGTACTTC. It translates to CASSLAGTASYEQYF.

This clonotype was seen only a few times. In DNA, the CDR3 is TGTGCCAGCAGTTTAGGTCTAACCAATGAGCAGTTCTTC. Its protein is CASSLGLTNEQFF. The gene calls are TRBV28 and TRBJ2-1; D unclear. Germline assignment: CDR1 MDHEN and CDR2 SYDVKM. V lost 2 bases, J lost 6 bases, and 8 bases lay in between. There are 13 residues in the CDR3.

This clonotype came up many times. The rearrangement uses TRBV5-5 and TRBJ1-5; unclear D gene. V lost 5 bases to trimming and J lost 2 bases, with 11 bases between them. CDR1 is SGHKS and CDR2 is YYEKEE in the germline V gene (reference sequence). This CDR3 is built from 14 residues. The CDR3 DNA reads TGTGCCAGCAGTCTTGGCTCGGGCAATCAGCCCCAGCATTTT. This translates into CASSLGSGNQPQHF.

This clonotype has ten or more counts. The J gene is TRBJ2-6, the V gene TRBV28; D may be TRBD1 (7 bases). Trimming removed 6 bases from V and 4 bases from J, with 19 bases in between. CDR3 length: 17 amino acids. Germline V CDR1 and CDR2: MDHEN, SYDVKM. CDR3 nucleotides: TGTGCCAGCAGACACAGGGGACTCATGAGGGGGGCCAACGTCCTGACTTTC. The encoded protein is CASRHRGLMRGANVLTF. The full variable domain, in which reference TRBV28 and TRBJ2-6 provide the parts outside the CDR3, is DVKVTQSSRYLVKRTGEKVFLECVQDMDHENMFWYRQDPGLGLRLIYFSYDVKMKEKGDIPEGYSVSREKKERFSLILESASTNQTSMYLCASRHRGLMRGANVLTFGAGSRLTVL.

This chain uses TRBV7-8 with TRBJ1-3, with D possibly TRBD1 on 6 matching bases. Trimming left V 7 bases short and J 3 bases short, with 16 bases between. The CDR3 totals 15 residues. The germline V gene encodes CDR1 SGHVS and CDR2 FQNEAQ. CDR3 in DNA: TGTGCCAGCACCCAGGGGAGGACTCATGGAAACACCATATATTTT. This sequence encodes CASTQGRTHGNTIYF.

The rearrangement joins TRBV20-1 to TRBJ1-1; tentatively, D is TRBD1 (5 bases). The CDR3 has 15 residues. V gave up 6 bases and J gave up 1 base, with 18 bases separating them. Germline loops: CDR1 DFQATT, CDR2 SNEGSKA (reference sequence). CDR3 coding DNA: TGCAGTGCGATGCCGAGTGGACAACGGAACACTGAAGCTTTCTTT. This encodes CSAMPSGQRNTEAFF.

In its sample, this clonotype was seen many times. A read error may produce the germline difference seen at one junction end. The rearrangement links TRBV2 to TRBJ1-6; TRBD1 aligns across 9 bases. The germline V gene has CDR1 SNHLY and CDR2 FYNNEI. The CDR3 length is 16 residues. CDR3 loop: CASSTGTGLNKSPLHF. The CDR3 DNA is TGTGCCAGCAGTACCGGGACAGGGCTTAATAAATCACCCCTCCACTTT.

Many counts were recorded for this clonotype. The chain recombines TRBV28 with TRBJ2-7; no clear D. Trimming left V 3 bases short and J 5 bases short, with 14 bases between. The CDR3 has 14 amino acids. Germline V gene sequence: CDR1 MDHEN, CDR2 SYDVKM. The CDR3, as DNA: TGTGCCAGCAGTTTTCCGTACGGGTACGACGAGCAGTACTTC. Translating it yields CASSFPYGYDEQYF.

This clonotype was observed at least ten times. The V and J genes are TRBV28 and TRBJ1-2, with D hard to call. The ends were cut back, 5 bases at V and 8 bases at J, with 15 bases in the middle. Germline loops: CDR1 MDHEN, CDR2 SYDVKM. This CDR3 region has 13 residues. This CDR3 is CASSTAGLFGYTF. The CDR3 DNA reads TGTGCCAGCAGTACGGCGGGGTTATTCGGCTACACCTTC.

This clonotype was recorded a few times. The V call is TRBV19, the J call TRBJ1-1, with a possible D match to TRBD1 (5 bases). The germline gives CDR1 LNHDA, CDR2 SQIVND (reference sequence). The V end was cut by 9 bases, the J end by 7 bases, with 21 bases between. The CDR3 has 14 amino acids. The CDR3 nucleotides read TGTGCCAGCATGACCCCCCTGGCCGGGGGTGAAGCTTTCTTT. It translates to CASMTPLAGGEAFF.